These 22 T cell receptor beta chains were sequenced from one sample in a study of T cells in Graves' hyperthyroidism and ophthalmopathy. From RNA transcripts, TCR beta CDR3 regions were amplified. The TCR CDR3 was amplified in a first-round RT-PCR using the HTBI primer set. TCRdb re-analysed the multiplex PCR reads in MiXCR, keeping a single row per CDR3 protein. The table has fewer than 350,000 distinct CDR3 sequences, approximately 18% seen once; the top ten hold about 14%. What was sequenced was blood. These receptors all come from a woman between 40 and 55 years old with Graves' ophthalmopathy.

Many counts were recorded for this clonotype. V and J are TRBV12-3 or TRBV12-4 and TRBJ1-1; TRBD1 matches at 8 bases. CDR3 length: 16 residues. J was trimmed by 0 bases and V by 3 bases; bases with no gene match: 6. The CDR3 DNA sequence: TGTGCCAGCAGTTTGGGCGGGACAGGCGTGAACACTGAAGCTTTCTTT. Protein: CASSLGGTGVNTEAFF.

This clonotype was picked up many times. The chain is built from TRBV4-1 and TRBJ2-2; TRBD2 agrees at 13 bases. V was pared by 1 base and J by 7 bases, with 12 bases of the junction left unmatched. The CDR3 spans 19 residues. Germline assignment: CDR1 MGHRA and CDR2 YSYEKL. The CDR3 is CASSQGVGGLAGVNGELFF. As DNA, the CDR3 is TGCGCCAGCAGCCAAGGAGTTGGTGGACTAGCGGGAGTCAACGGGGAGCTGTTTTTT.

This clonotype has ten or more counts. The rearrangement uses TRBV29-1 and TRBJ2-7; D possibly corresponds to TRBD2 (5 bases). With 6 bases removed from V and 3 bases from J, the gap between germline ends came to 15 bases. Germline V gene lookup returns CDR1 SQVTM and CDR2 ANQGSEA. CDR3 length equals 13 residues. The DNA for the CDR3 is TGCAGCGTCGCGGGCTCAGCCGACTACGAGCAGTACTTC. Its protein product is CSVAGSADYEQYF.

This clonotype was seen repeatedly, ten times or more. This rearrangement joins TRBV7-2 to TRBJ1-1; D is uncertain. This CDR3 contains 13 residues. Germline V gene sequence: CDR1 SGHTA, CDR2 FQGNSA. V was clipped by 5 bases and J by 11 bases, with 18 bases between them. The CDR3 loop reads CASSPRGGLLAFF. Written as DNA, the CDR3 is TGTGCCAGCAGCCCGCGGGGAGGTTTATTGGCTTTCTTT.

Ten or more counts support this clonotype. The rearrangement joins TRBV5-1 to TRBJ1-2; maybe TRBD1 (6 bases). Deletions cut 1 base from V and 1 base from J, with 11 bases between. CDR1 is SGHRS and CDR2 is YFSETQ in the germline V gene. The CDR3 consists of 15 residues. The CDR3 region has the DNA TGCGCCAGCAGCTTGAGGAGAGGGGGTAACTATGGCTACACCTTC. Protein product: CASSLRRGGNYGYTF.

This rearrangement joins TRBV6-1 to TRBJ1-2; D possibly corresponds to TRBD1 (5 bases). CDR1 MNHNS and CDR2 SASEGT come from the germline V gene. V gave up 7 bases and J gave up 3 bases, with 15 bases separating them. The CDR3 length is 14 residues. The CDR3 protein is CASTPKIQDYGYTF. Written as DNA, the CDR3 is TGTGCCAGCACCCCGAAGATACAGGACTATGGCTACACCTTC.

This chain uses TRBV27 with TRBJ2-2, with D possibly TRBD2 on 6 matching bases. Germline V gene data show CDR1 as MNHEY and CDR2 as SMNVEV (reference sequence). With 8 bases removed from V and 1 base from J, the gap between germline ends came to 26 bases. The CDR3 runs to 19 residues. The CDR3 region has the DNA TGTGCCAGCCGTTACTACCCGGGCCTTCTCGGGAGGAACACCGGGGAGCTGTTTTTT. This codes for CASRYYPGLLGRNTGELFF.

This clonotype was counted ten times or more. The rearrangement joins TRBV19 to TRBJ1-5, with a weak D call TRBD1 (6 bases). Germline CDR1 is LNHDA and CDR2 is SQIVND (reference sequence). The germline V and J ends were trimmed by 2 bases and 9 bases, with 11 bases remaining between them. This CDR3 is built from 13 residues. The CDR3 region is CASSIPGHRPQHF. The CDR3 DNA sequence: TGTGCCAGTAGTATACCGGGACACCGGCCCCAGCATTTT.

This chain uses TRBV11-2 with TRBJ1-1, with TRBD1 matching 9 bases. V gave up 5 bases and J gave up 11 bases; unmatched junction bases: 9. Germline CDR1 and CDR2: SGHAT and FQNNGV. The CDR3 sequence is 13 residues long. The CDR3 sequence is CASSQGTGRDAFF. The CDR3 DNA reads TGTGCCAGCAGCCAAGGGACAGGGCGGGATGCTTTCTTT.

This clonotype has ten or more counts. The V gene is TRBV29-1, the J gene TRBJ2-5; D is undetermined. The CDR3 extends over 10 amino acids. Trimming shortened V by 3 bases and J by 6 bases, and 5 bases separated the two germline ends. In germline, CDR1 is SQVTM, CDR2 ANQGSEA. The CDR3 sequence is CSVEEKTQYF. CDR3 in DNA: TGCAGCGTTGAGGAAAAGACCCAGTACTTC.

This clonotype was counted at least ten times. The chain employs TRBV20-1 and TRBJ1-1; D is uncertain. Germline values: CDR1 DFQATT, CDR2 SNEGSKA (reference sequence). Deletions cut 4 bases from V and 4 bases from J, with 10 bases between. This CDR3 is built from 12 residues. The CDR3: CSAMGGFTEAFF. As DNA, the CDR3 is TGCAGTGCTATGGGAGGGTTCACTGAAGCTTTCTTT.

CDR3 loop: CASSARTGKETQYF. For the CDR3, the DNA is TGTGCCAGCAGTGCCCGGACAGGGAAAGAGACCCAGTACTTC. The genes are TRBV12-3 or TRBV12-4 and TRBJ2-5; 8 bases fit TRBD1. The CDR3 is 14 amino acids. The V and J ends lost 5 bases and 3 bases, in that order; junction bases with no gene match: 5.

The sample holds many counts of this clonotype. CDR3 loop: CASSDRRGSFAENIQYF. The CDR3 DNA reads as TGTGCCAGCAGTGACAGGAGAGGAAGCTTTGCCGAAAACATTCAGTACTTC. This chain links TRBV6-2 or TRBV6-3 with TRBJ2-4, with a tentative D call TRBD1 (6 bases). Trimming left V 5 bases short and J 5 bases short, with 22 bases between. CDR3 size: 17 residues. Germline CDR1 and CDR2: MNHEY and SVGEGT.

The chain carries TRBV6-2 or TRBV6-3 and TRBJ2-5, with 7 bases lining up with TRBD2. The CDR3 has 17 residues. Germline CDR1 reads MNHEY; CDR2 reads SVGEGT. The junction had 10 bases not matched to a gene; V was cut back by 3 bases and J by 0 bases. CDR3 bases: TGTGCCAGCAGTTATTCTCCGTTTACTAGCGACCAAGAGACCCAGTACTTC. Protein sequence: CASSYSPFTSDQETQYF.

In the case of this clonotype: The final CDR3 position lacks the conserved phenylalanine or tryptophan, pointing to a likely read error. The rearrangement links TRBV20-1 to TRBJ1-1, with 7 bases fitting TRBD1. The V gene's germline CDR1 is DFQATT and CDR2 SNEGSKA (reference sequence). Losses at the gene ends were 1 base for V and 9 bases for J; bases not matched to a gene: 14. The CDR3 is 15 residues long. DNA for the CDR3: TGCAGTGCTAGAGGACAGGGTTCGGCCCGCGTTCAAGCTTTCCTT. It is translated as CSARGQGSARVQAFL.

This sequence joins TRBV7-2 and TRBJ1-2, with D perhaps TRBD1 (5 bases). The CDR3 has 14 amino acids. CDR1 is SGHTA, CDR2 FQGNSA, per germline. The germline V and J ends were trimmed by 5 bases and 0 bases, with 10 bases remaining between them. The CDR3 region has the DNA TGTGCCAGCAGCACCCCCAGGGCTAACTATGGCTACACCTTC. It specifies CASSTPRANYGYTF.

As for this clonotype: Being one base from a much bigger clone, this may be a read error. The rearrangement joins TRBV4-1 to TRBJ2-7, with D perhaps TRBD2 (6 bases). Trimming took off 3 bases at V and 2 bases at J, with 17 bases between the two ends. The CDR3 spans 16 residues. Germline loops: CDR1 MGHRA, CDR2 YSYEKL. The CDR3, as DNA: TGCGCCAGCAGCCACGGGAGTTCTAGTGCCCCCTACGAGCAGTACGTC. It is translated as CASSHGSSSAPYEQYV.

This clonotype was picked up many times. The rearrangement uses TRBV30 and TRBJ1-5; D gene unclear. CDR3 length equals 15 residues. Trimming removed 3 bases at V and 1 base at J, with 13 bases between. Germline V CDR1 and CDR2: GTSNPN, SVGIG (reference sequence). The CDR3 region is CAWSLGAMSNQPQHF. The CDR3 DNA follows: TGTGCCTGGAGCCTAGGCGCTATGAGCAATCAGCCCCAGCATTTT.

The chain links TRBV28 to TRBJ1-5, with a tentative D call TRBD1 (5 bases). With 7 bases removed from V and 2 bases from J, the gap between germline ends came to 15 bases. The CDR3 sequence is 15 residues long. Germline V gene sequence: CDR1 MDHEN, CDR2 SYDVKM. CDR3 nucleotides: TGTGCCAGCAAATCGGGGGGGGGAGGCAATCAGCCCCAGCATTTT. It translates to CASKSGGGGNQPQHF.

The J gene is TRBJ2-7, the V gene TRBV6-5; TRBD2 agrees at 10 bases. Losses at the gene ends were 4 bases for V and 4 bases for J; bases not matched to a gene: 10. The CDR3 runs to 16 residues. Germline V gives CDR1 MNHEY, CDR2 SVGAGI. In DNA form, the CDR3 reads TGTGCCAGCAGTTTAGAGGCTAGCGGGGGTTTTTACGAGCAGTACTTC. Translating it yields CASSLEASGGFYEQYF.

V gene TRBV4-3 combines with J gene TRBJ2-5, with D hard to call. CDR3 length: 13 amino acids. V was cut by 0 bases and J by 4 bases, with 6 bases left in between. From germline, CDR1 is LGHNA and CDR2 YSLEER. This CDR3 is CASSQDWSETQYF. The CDR3 DNA reads TGCGCCAGCAGCCAAGATTGGTCAGAGACCCAGTACTTC.

This clonotype was counted ten times or more. The V and J genes are TRBV12-3 or TRBV12-4 and TRBJ1-5; perhaps TRBD1 as D (6 bases). The CDR3 totals 18 residues. V was shortened by 3 bases and J by 0 bases, with 18 bases between the two germline ends. In nucleotides, the CDR3 is TGTGCCAGCAGTTTTCTCGGGATACAGGGCGATAGCAATCAGCCCCAGCATTTT. Protein product: CASSFLGIQGDSNQPQHF.